This T cell receptor beta chain was recovered during a study of regulatory T cells in long-lasting Graves disease. Study-wide points: Reduced TCR diversity was observed in persistent Graves' patients versus newly diagnosed patients.

Both iRepertoire HTBI primers and Arm-PCR of CDR3 regions were used to build the TCR beta libraries. TCRdb ran MiXCR on the multiplex PCR reads and lists one entry per CDR3 protein. The sample carries approximately 560,000 distinct CDR3 sequences, around 16% recorded once. Time point described: newly diagnosed GD, antithyroid drugs for less than 3 months. Isolated PBMC RNA provided the starting material for the TCR library. This clonotype was recorded a few times. Its target is not known. Germline values: CDR1 MNHNS, CDR2 SASEGT. Trimming stripped 6 bases from V and 2 bases from J, with 15 bases between. CDR3 length: 15 residues. The same data also went into a second study, on T cells in Graves' hyperthyroidism and ophthalmopathy.

The TCR originated in a young man with Graves disease. Sequenced here: peripheral blood mononuclear cells (PBMCs), sampled at new diagnosis, from a patient treated with antithyroid drugs. V and J are TRBV6-1 and TRBJ2-3; D possibly corresponds to TRBD1 (6 bases). In nucleotides, the CDR3 is TGTGCCAGCAGGGAAAGGGGGAAACCCACAGATACGCAGTATTTT. Encoded protein: CASRERGKPTDTQYF.